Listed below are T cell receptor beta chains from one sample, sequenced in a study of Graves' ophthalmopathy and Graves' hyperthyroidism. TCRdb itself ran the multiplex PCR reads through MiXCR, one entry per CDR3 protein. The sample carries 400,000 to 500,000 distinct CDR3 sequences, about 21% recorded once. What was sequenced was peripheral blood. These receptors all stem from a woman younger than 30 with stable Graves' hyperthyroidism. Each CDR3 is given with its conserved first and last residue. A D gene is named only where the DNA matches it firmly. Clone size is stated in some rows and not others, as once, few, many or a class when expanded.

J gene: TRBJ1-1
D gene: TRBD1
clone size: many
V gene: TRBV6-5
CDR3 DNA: TGTGCCAGCAGTTACACCTCGGGACAGCCCAACACTGAAGCTTTCTTT
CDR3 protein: CASSYTSGQPNTEAFF

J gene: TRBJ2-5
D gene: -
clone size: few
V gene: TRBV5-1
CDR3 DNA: TGCGCCAGCAGCTTGGAGGGACAAGGATGGGAGGAGACCCAGTACTTC
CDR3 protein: CASSLEGQGWEETQYF

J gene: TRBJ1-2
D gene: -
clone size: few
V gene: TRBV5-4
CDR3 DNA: TGTGCCAGCAGCTTGGCCGAGGGGCAGGAGCGATGGATTAACTATGGCTACACCTTC
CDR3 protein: CASSLAEGQERWINYGYTF

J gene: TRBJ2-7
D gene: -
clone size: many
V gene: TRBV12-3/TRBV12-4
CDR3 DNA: TGTGCCAGCAGTGGCTTTAGGACCTCCTACGAGCAGTACTTC
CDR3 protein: CASSGFRTSYEQYF

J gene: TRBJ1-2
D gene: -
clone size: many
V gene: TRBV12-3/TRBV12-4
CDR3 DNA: TGTGCCAGCAGGCGCACCAGGGGAGGGAACTATGGCTACACCTTC
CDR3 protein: CASRRTRGGNYGYTF

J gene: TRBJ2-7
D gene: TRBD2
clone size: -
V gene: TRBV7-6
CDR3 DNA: TGTGCCAGCAGCTTAGAGGGTAGCGGGGGATCCTACGAGCAGTACTTC
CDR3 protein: CASSLEGSGGSYEQYF

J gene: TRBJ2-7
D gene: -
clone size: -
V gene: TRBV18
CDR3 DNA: TGTGCCAGCTCACCATGGGAGCGGGTAACCTACGAGCAGTACTTC
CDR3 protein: CASSPWERVTYEQYF

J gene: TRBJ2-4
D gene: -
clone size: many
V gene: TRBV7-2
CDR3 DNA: TGTGCCAGCAGAAACCCGGTTGCCAAAAACATTCAGTACTTC
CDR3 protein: CASRNPVAKNIQYF

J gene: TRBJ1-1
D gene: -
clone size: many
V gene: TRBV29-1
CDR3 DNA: TGCAGCGCCCGGACAGCCACTGAAGCTTTCTTT
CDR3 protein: CSARTATEAFF

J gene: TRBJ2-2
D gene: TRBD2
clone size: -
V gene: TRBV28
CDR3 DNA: TGTGCCAGCAGATCCCTTCTAGCGGGGTACTTCACCGGGGAGCTGTTTTTT
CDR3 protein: CASRSLLAGYFTGELFF

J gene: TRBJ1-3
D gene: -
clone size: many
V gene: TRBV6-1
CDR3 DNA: TGTGCCAGCAGTGTAGGGACACCCCGCTCTGGAAACACCATATATTTT
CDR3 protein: CASSVGTPRSGNTIYF

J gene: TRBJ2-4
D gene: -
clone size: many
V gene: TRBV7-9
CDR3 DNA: TGTGCCAGCAGCCCGCAAGTTGGGGCCAAAAACATTCAGTACTTC
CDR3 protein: CASSPQVGAKNIQYF

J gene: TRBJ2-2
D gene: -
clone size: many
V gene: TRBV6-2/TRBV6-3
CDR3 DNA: TGTGCCAGCAGTTACTTGCGGTTCGGGGAGCTGTTTTTT
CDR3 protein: CASSYLRFGELFF

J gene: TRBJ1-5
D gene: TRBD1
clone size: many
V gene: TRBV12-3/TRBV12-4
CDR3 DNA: TGTGCCAGCACCCAGACAGGGGGGGGTCAGCCCCAGCATTTT
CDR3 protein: CASTQTGGGQPQHF

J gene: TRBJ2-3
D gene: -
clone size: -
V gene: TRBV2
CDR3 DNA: TGTGCCAGCAGAGCCGACACAGATACGCAGTATTTT
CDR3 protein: CASRADTDTQYF

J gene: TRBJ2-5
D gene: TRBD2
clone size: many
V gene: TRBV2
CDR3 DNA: TGTGCCAGCAGGCCTAGCGGGAGGTCGGGAGAGACCCAGTACTTC
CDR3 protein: CASRPSGRSGETQYF

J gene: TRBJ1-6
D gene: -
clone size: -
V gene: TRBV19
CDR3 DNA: TGTGCCAGTAGCGCTGGGGGACGGGGGTCACCCCTCCACTTT
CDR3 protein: CASSAGGRGSPLHF

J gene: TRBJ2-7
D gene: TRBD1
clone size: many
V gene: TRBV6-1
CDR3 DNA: TGTGCCGTACGGGACAGCCTCTACGAGCAGTACTTC
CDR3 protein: CAVRDSLYEQYF

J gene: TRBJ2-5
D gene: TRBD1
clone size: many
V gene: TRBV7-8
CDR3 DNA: TGTGCCAGCAGAAGATGGGACAGCCAAGAGACCCAGTACTTC
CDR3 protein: CASRRWDSQETQYF

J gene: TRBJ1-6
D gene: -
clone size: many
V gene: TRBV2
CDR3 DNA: TGTGCCAGCAGTGCCTCCGGGACATTAGTTGATCCCCTCCACTTT
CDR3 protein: CASSASGTLVDPLHF

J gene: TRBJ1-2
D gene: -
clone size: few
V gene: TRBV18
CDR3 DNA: TGTGCCAGCTCACCGCCAGAGTACTATGGCTACACCTTC
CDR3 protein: CASSPPEYYGYTF

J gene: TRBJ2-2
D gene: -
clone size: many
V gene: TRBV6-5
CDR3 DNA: TGTGCCAGCAGTTACGGGGCTGAAAGGGAGCTGTTTTTT
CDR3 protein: CASSYGAERELFF

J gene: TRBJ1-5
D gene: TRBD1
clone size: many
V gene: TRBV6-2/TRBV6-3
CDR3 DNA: TGTGCCAGCAGTTTTGGACAGGGGGGGTCTCAGCCCCAGCATTTT
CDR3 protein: CASSFGQGGSQPQHF

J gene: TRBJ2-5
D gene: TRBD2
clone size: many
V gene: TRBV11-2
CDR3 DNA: TGTGCCAGCAGCCACATTAGGCCGGGCGGGAGGCTGTACCAAGAGACCCAGTACTTC
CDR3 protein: CASSHIRPGGRLYQETQYF